This T cell receptor (beta chain) emerged from a study of T cell responses to AZD1222 COVID-19 vaccine. This CDR3 region has 13 residues. Germline V gene sequence: CDR1 DFQATT, CDR2 SNEGSKA (reference sequence). Trimming took 3 bases from V and 3 from J, leaving 9 bases between them. Concerning this clone: Its antigen is as yet unknown.

The repertoire was sequenced with immunoSEQ multiplex PCR; TCRdb's copy has only in-frame clones and lacks some. The table includes more than 150,000 clones, approximately 90% detected once. Whole-study results and caveats: Donors were chiefly white British, with a greater number of females, and clonal diversity was perhaps underestimated. Among AZD1222 vaccinees, only five to seven were seropositive at baseline. The breadth and depth of Spike-specific TCRs increased once two AZD1222 doses had been given. There were repertoire samples only from the period after the peak T cell response.

The sequencing here drew on peripheral blood, taken 28 days after the second AZD1222 dose. The sequence came from an adult who received the AZD1222 COVID-19 vaccine. V is TRBV20-1 and J is TRBJ1-5; D is ambiguous. CDR3 DNA sequence: TGCAGTGCTAGTTCAGGAGACAATCAGCCCCAGCATTTT. Its protein product is CSASSGDNQPQHF.